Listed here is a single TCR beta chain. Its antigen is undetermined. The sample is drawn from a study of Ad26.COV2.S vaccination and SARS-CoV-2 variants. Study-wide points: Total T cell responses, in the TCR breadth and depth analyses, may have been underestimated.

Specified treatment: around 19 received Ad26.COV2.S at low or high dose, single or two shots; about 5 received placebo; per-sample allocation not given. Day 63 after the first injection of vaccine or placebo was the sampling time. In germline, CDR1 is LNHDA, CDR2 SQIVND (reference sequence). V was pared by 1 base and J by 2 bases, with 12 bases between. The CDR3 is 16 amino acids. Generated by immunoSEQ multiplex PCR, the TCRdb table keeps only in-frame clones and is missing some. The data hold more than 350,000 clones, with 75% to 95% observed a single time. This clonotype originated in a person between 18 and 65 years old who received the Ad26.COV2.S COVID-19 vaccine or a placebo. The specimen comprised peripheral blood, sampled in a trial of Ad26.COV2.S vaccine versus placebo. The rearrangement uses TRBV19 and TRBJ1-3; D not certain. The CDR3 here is CASSIAPAGPGNTIYF. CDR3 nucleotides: TGTGCCAGTAGTATAGCACCGGCAGGTCCTGGAAACACCATATATTTT.